This T cell receptor beta chain was captured by sequencing in a study of T-cell memory formation after mild COVID-19. Study outcomes and limitations: There were some responding clones in pre-infection memory, which suggested that cross-reactive memory had joined.

Using its own MiXCR run on the 5' RACE reads, TCRdb lists one record per CDR3 protein. In the table there are around 340,000 distinct CDR3 sequences, 20% to 25% of which are singletons. Worth noting for this clonotype: Antigen specificity is unknown.

The J segment lost 5 bases and the V segment lost 1 base, leaving 5 bases of the junction unmatched. CDR3 length: 16 residues. Germline loops: CDR1 SGHDT, CDR2 YYEEEE. Sequenced material: PBMCs or a T cell subset sorted from them (not recorded which). This sequence was found in an adult woman who had mild COVID-19 (a few samples of this study predate the infection). Cell type and time point are not known. The chain recombines TRBV5-6 with TRBJ2-2; 10 positions match TRBD2. DNA of the CDR3: TGTGCCAGCAGCTTGTCTTCGGGACTAGCGACCGGGGAGCTGTTTTTT. It specifies CASSLSSGLATGELFF.